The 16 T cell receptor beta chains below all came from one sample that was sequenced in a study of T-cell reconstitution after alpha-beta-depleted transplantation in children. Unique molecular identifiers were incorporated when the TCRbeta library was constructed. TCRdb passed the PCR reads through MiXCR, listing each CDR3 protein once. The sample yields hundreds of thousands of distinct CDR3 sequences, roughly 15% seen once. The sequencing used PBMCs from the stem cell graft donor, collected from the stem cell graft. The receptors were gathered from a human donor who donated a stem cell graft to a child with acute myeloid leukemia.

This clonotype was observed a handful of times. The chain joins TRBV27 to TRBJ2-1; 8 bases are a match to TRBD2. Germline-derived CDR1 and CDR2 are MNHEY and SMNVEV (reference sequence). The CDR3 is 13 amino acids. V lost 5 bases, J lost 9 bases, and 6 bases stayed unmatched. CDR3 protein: CASSPGRGAEQFF. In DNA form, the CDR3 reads TGTGCCAGCAGTCCTGGGCGGGGGGCTGAGCAGTTCTTC.

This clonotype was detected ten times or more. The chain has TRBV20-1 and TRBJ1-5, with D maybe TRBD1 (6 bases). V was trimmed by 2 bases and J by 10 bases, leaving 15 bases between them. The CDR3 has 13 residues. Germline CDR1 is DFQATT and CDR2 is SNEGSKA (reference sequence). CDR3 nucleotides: TGCAGTGCTAGACGGGAGGGGGGGTATCCCCAGCATTTT. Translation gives CSARREGGYPQHF.

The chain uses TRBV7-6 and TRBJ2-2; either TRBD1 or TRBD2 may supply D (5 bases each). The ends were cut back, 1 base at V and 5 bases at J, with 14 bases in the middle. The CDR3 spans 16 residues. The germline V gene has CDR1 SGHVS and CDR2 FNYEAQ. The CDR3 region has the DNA TGTGCCAGCAGCTTAGAGGCAGGGACGTCGACCGGGGAGCTGTTTTTT. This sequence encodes CASSLEAGTSTGELFF.

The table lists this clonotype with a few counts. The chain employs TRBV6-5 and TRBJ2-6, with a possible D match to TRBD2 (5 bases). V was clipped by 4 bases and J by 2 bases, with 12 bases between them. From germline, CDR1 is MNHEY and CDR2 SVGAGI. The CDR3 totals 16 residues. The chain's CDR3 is CASSLRVETGANVLTF. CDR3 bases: TGTGCCAGCAGTTTGAGGGTGGAAACTGGGGCCAACGTCCTGACTTTC.

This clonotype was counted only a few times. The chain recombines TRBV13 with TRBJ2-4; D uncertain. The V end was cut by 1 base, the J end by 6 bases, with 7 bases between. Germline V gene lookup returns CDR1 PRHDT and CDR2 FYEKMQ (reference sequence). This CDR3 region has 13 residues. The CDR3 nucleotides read TGTGCCAGCAGCTTAGACGGCCGAAACATTCAGTACTTC. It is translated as CASSLDGRNIQYF.

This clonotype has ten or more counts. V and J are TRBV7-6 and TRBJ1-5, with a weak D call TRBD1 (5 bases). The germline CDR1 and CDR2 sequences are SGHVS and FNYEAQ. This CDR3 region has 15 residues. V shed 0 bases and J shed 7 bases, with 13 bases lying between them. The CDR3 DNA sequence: TGTGCCAGCAGCTTAGCTTCGGGGGGGGGACAGCCCCAGCATTTT. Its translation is CASSLASGGGQPQHF.

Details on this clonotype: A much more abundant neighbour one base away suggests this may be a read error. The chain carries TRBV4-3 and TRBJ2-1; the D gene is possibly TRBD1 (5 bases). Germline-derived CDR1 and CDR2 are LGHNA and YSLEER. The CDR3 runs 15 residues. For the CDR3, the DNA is TGCGCCAGCAGCCAAGATGACCAGGGTATCAATGACCAGTTCTTC. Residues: CASSQDDQGINDQFF.

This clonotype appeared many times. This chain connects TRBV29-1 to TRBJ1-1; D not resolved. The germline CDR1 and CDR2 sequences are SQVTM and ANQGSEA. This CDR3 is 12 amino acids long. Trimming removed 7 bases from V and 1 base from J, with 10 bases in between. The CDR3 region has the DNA TGCAGCGCTCAGTTTGGGAACACTGAAGCTTTCTTT. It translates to CSAQFGNTEAFF.

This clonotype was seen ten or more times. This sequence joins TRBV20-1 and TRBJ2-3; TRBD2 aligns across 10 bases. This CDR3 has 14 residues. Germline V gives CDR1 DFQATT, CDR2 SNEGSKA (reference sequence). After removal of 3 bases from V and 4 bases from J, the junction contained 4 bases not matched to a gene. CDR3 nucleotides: TGCAGTGCTAGTCCTAGCGGGGGCGCAGATACGCAGTATTTT. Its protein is CSASPSGGADTQYF.

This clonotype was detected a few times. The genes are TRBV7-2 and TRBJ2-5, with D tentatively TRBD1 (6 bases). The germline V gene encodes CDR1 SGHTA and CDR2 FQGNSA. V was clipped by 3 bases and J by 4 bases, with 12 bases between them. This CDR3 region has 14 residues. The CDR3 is CASSFRGIGETQYF. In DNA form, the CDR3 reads TGTGCCAGCAGCTTCAGGGGTATCGGAGAGACCCAGTACTTC.

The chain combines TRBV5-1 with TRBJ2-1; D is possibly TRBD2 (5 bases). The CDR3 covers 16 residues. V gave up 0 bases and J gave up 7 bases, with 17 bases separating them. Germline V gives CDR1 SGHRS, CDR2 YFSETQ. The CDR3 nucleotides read TGCGCCAGCAGCTTGGGGCCGGTCGGAGGAGGAAATGAGCAGTTCTTC. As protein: CASSLGPVGGGNEQFF.

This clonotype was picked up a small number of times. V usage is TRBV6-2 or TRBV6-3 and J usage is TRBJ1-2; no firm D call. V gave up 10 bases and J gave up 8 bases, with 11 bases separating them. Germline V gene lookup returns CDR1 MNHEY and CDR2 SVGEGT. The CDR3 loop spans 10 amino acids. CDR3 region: CATRRLGYTF. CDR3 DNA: TGTGCCACCCGACGATTGGGCTACACCTTC.

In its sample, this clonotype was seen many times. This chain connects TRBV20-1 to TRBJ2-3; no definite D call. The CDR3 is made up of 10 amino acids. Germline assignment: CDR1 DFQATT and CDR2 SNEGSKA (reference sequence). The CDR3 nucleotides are TGCAGCCCGGCGGAGGATACGCAGTATTTT. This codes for CSPAEDTQYF.

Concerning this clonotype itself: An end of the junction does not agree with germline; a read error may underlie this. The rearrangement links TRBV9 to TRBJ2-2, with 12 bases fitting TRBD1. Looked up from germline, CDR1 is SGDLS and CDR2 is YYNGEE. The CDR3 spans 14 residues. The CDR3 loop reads CVSSGGTGGRELFF. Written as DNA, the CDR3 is TGTGTCAGCAGCGGAGGGACAGGGGGCAGGGAGCTGTTTTTT.

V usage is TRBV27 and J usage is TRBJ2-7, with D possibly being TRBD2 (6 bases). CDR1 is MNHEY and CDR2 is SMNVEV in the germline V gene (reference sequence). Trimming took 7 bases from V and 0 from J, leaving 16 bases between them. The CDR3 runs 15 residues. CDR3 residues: CASIAVEGSSYEQYF. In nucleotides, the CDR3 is TGTGCCAGCATAGCGGTGGAGGGGAGCTCCTACGAGCAGTACTTC.

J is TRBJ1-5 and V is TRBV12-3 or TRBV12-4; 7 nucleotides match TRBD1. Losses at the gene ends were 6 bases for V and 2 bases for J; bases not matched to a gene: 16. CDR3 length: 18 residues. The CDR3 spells CASSKRQGRIVGNQPQHF. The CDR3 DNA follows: TGTGCCAGCAGCAAACGACAGGGACGGATCGTGGGCAATCAGCCCCAGCATTTT.